The T cell receptor (beta chain) under discussion was sequenced for a study of CD8 T cells in Susac syndrome. V lost 7 bases to trimming and J lost 3 bases, with 9 bases between them. The CDR3 sequence is 12 residues long. Germline V gene sequence: CDR1 MNHEY, CDR2 SVGAGI. Reverse transcription of about 0.5 to 1 ug RNA used random hexamers. Amplification of TCR beta CDR3 spanned 54 Vbeta and 13 Jbeta via immunoSEQ multiplex PCR. TCRdb reprocessed the immunoSEQ multiplex PCR reads with MiXCR, giving one entry per CDR3 protein. The sample includes roughly 120,000 distinct CDR3 sequences, around 95% of them seen just once. Sequencing of TCR beta was performed on blood CD8+ T cells and on blood CD4+ T cells. It was healthy donors who served as the controls, matched for age and sex. Negative isolation yielded CD8+ and CD4+ T cells; FACS enriched TEMRA cells.

The sample taken for sequencing was CD4+ T cells from PBMCs. The clonotype was recovered from a human donor in good health. V is TRBV6-5 and J is TRBJ1-2, with TRBD1 as a possible D gene (5 bases). CDR3 protein: CASTQGHYGYTF. As DNA, the CDR3 is TGTGCCAGCACCCAGGGCCACTATGGCTACACCTTC.